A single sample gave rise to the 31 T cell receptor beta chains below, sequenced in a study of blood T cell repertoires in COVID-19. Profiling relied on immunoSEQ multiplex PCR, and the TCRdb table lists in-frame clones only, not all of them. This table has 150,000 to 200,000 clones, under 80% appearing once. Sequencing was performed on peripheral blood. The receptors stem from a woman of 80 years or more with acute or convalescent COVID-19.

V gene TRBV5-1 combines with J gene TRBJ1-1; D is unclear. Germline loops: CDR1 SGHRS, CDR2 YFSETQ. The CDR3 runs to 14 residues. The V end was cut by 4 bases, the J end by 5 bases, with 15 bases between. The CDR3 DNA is TGCGCCAGCAGCCCCCCCGGTGAGAAGACTGAAGCTTTCTTT. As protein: CASSPPGEKTEAFF.

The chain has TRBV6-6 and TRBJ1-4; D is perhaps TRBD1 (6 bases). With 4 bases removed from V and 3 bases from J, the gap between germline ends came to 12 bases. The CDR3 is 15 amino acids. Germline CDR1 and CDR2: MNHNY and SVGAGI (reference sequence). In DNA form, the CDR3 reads TGTGCCAGCAGTTTAACAGGGCCGGCTAATGAAAAACTGTTTTTT. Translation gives CASSLTGPANEKLFF.

Here the CDR3 DNA reads TGTGCCTGGAGTGTCCGGGTACTAGCGACCCAGTACTTC. This codes for CAWSVRVLATQYF. The chain combines TRBV30 with TRBJ2-5, with D perhaps matching TRBD2 (6 bases). The germline gives CDR1 GTSNPN, CDR2 SVGIG (reference sequence). V was pared by 0 bases and J by 7 bases, with 12 bases between. The CDR3 runs to 13 residues.

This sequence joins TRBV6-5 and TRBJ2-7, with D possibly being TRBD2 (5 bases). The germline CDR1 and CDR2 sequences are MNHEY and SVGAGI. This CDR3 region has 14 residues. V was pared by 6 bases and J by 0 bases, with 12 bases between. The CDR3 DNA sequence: TGTGCCAGCAGCGACGGGCGGGTCTCCTACGAGCAGTACTTC. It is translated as CASSDGRVSYEQYF.

In DNA form, the CDR3 reads TGTGCCAGCAGTGATATCAGGAAGATTCACTACGAGCAGTACTTC. It yields the protein CASSDIRKIHYEQYF. The chain employs TRBV9 and TRBJ2-7, with no clear D. The CDR3 totals 15 residues. Per the germline V gene, CDR1 is SGDLS and CDR2 is YYNGEE. Trimming took 5 bases from V and 3 from J, leaving 18 bases between them.

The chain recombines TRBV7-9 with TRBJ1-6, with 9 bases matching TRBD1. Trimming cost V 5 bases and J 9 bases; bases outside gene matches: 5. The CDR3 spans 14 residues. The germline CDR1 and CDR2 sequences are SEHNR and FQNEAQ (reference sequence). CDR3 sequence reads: CASSKGQGSSPLHF. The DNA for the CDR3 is TGTGCCAGCAGCAAGGGACAGGGCAGTTCACCCCTCCACTTT. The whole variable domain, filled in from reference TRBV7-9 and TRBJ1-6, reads DTGVSQNPRHKITKRGQNVTFRCDPISEHNRLYWYRQTLGQGPEFLTYFQNEAQLEKSRLLSDRFSAERPKGSFSTLEIQRTEQGDSAMYLCASSKGQGSSPLHFGNGTRLTVT.

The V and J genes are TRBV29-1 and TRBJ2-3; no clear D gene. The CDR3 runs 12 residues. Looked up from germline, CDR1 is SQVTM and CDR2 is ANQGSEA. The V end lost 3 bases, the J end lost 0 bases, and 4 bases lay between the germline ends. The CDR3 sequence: CSVDPSTDTQYF. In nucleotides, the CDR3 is TGCAGCGTTGACCCTAGCACAGATACGCAGTATTTT.

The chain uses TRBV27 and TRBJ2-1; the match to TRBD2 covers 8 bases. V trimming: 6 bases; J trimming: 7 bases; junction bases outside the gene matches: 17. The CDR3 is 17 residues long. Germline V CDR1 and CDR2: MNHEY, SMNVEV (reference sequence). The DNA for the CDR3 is TGTGCCAGCAGCCTACAAGGGGGGGTAGCGGGAAGGAATGAGCAGTTCTTC. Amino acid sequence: CASSLQGGVAGRNEQFF.

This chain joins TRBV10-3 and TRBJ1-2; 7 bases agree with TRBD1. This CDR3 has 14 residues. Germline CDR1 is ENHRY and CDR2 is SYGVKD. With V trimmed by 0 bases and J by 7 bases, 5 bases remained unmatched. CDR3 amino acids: CAISESNRGGGYTF. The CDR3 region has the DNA TGTGCCATCAGTGAGTCAAACAGGGGAGGTGGCTACACCTTC.

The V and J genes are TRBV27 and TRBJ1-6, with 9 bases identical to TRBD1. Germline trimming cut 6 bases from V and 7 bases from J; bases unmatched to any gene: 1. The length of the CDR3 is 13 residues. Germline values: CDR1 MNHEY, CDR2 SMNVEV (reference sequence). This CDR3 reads CASRTGGNSPLHF. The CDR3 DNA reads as TGTGCCAGCAGGACAGGGGGAAATTCACCCCTCCACTTT.

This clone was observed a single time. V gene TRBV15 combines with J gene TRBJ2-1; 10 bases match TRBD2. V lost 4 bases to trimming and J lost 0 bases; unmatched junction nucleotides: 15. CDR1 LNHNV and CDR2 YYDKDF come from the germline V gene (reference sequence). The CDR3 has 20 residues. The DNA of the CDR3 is TGTGCCACCAGCACTGGACCGGGACTAGCGACGCCGGGCTCCTACAATGAGCAGTTCTTC. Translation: CATSTGPGLATPGSYNEQFF. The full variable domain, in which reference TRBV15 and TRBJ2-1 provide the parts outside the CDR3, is DAMVIQNPRYQVTQFGKPVTLSCSQTLNHNVMYWYQQKSSQAPKLLFHYYDKDFNNEADTPDNFQSRRPNTSFCFLDIRSPGLGDTAMYLCATSTGPGLATPGSYNEQFFGPGTRLTVL.

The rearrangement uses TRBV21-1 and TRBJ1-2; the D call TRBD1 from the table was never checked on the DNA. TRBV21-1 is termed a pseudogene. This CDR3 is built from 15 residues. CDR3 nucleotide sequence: TGTGCCAGCAGCAAAAGGCCGGGACAGCCCTATGGCTACACCTTC. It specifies CASSKRPGQPYGYTF.

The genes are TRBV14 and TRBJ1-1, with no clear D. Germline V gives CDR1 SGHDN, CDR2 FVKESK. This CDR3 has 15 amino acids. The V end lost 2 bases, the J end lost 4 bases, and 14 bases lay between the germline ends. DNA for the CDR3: TGTGCCAGCAGCCAATCTTTCCGGGGTGGCACTGAAGCTTTCTTT. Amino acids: CASSQSFRGGTEAFF.

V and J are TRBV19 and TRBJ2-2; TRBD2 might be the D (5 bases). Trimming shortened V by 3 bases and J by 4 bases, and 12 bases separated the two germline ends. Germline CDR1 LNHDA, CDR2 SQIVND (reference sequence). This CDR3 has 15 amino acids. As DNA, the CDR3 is TGTGCCAGTAGTATCGGGGTAATTAGCACCGGGGAGCTGTTTTTT. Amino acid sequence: CASSIGVISTGELFF.

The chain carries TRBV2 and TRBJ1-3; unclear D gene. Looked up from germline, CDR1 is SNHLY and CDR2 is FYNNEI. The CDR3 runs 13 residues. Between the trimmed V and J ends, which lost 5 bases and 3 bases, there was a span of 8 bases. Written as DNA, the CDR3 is TGTGCCAGCAGTCCTGCGGGTGGAAACACCATATATTTT. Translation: CASSPAGGNTIYF. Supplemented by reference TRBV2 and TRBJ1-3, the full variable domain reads EPEVTQTPSHQVTQMGQEVILRCVPISNHLYFYWYRQILGQKVEFLVSFYNNEISEKSEIFDDQFSVERPDGSNFTLKIRSTKLEDSAMYFCASSPAGGNTIYFGEGSWLTVV.

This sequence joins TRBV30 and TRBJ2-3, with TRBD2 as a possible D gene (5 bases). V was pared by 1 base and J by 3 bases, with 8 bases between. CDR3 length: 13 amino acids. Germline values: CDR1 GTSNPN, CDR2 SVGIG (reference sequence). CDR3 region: CAWSGSGTDTQYF. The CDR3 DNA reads TGTGCCTGGAGTGGGTCGGGGACAGATACGCAGTATTTT.

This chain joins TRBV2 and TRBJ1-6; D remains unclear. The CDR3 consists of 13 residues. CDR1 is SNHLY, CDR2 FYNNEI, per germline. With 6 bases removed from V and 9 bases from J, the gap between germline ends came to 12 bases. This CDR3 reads CASSPLSPSPLHF. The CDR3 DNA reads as TGTGCCAGCAGCCCCCTTAGCCCTTCACCCCTCCACTTT.

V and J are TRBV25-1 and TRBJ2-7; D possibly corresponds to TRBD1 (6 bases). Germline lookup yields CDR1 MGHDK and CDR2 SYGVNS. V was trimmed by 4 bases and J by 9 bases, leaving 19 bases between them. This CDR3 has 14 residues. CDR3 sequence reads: CASSGSRGHPAQYF. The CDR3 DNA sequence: TGTGCCAGCAGTGGGAGCAGGGGTCATCCTGCGCAGTACTTC.

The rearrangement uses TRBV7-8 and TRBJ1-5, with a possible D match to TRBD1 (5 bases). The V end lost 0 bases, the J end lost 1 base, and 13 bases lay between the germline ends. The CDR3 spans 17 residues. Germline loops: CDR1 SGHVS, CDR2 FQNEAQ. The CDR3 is CASSLAWGDLSNQPQHF. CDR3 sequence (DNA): TGTGCCAGCAGCTTAGCGTGGGGGGACTTAAGCAATCAGCCCCAGCATTTT.

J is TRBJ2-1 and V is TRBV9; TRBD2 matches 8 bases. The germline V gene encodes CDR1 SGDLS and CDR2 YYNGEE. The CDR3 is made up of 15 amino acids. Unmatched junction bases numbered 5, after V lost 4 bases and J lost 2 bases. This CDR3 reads CASSPDSGTYNEQFF. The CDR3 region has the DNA TGTGCCAGCAGCCCCGATAGCGGGACCTACAATGAGCAGTTCTTC.

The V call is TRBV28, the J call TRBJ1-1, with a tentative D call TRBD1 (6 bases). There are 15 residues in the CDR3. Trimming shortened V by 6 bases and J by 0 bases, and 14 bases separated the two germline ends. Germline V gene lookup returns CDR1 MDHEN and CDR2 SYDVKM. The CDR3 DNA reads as TGTGCCAGCAGCCTGTTGACAGGCGTGAACACTGAAGCTTTCTTT. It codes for CASSLLTGVNTEAFF.

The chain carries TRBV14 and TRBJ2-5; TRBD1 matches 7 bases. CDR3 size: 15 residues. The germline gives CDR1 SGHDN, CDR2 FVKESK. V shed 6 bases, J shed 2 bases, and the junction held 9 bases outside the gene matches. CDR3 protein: CASSLWTGSQETQYF. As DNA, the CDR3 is TGTGCCAGCAGTCTTTGGACAGGCAGTCAAGAGACCCAGTACTTC.

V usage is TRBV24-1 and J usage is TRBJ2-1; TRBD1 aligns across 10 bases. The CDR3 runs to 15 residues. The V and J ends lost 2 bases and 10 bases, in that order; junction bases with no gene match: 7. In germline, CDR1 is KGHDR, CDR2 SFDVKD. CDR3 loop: CATSDSQWTGGEQFF. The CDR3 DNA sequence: TGTGCCACCAGTGATTCCCAATGGACAGGGGGAGAGCAGTTCTTC.

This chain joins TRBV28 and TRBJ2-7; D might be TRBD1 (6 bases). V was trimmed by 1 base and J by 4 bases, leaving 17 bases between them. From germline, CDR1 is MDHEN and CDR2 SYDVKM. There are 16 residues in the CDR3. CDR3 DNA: TGTGCCAGCAGTTTATCATCCTCCGACAGGAAATACGAGCAGTACTTC. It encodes CASSLSSSDRKYEQYF.

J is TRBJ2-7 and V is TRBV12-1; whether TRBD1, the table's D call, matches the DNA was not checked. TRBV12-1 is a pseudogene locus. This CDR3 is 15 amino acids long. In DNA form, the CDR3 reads TGTGCCAGCAGCGCCCGACAGCGTCCTACCTACGAGCAGTACTTC. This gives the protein CASSARQRPTYEQYF.

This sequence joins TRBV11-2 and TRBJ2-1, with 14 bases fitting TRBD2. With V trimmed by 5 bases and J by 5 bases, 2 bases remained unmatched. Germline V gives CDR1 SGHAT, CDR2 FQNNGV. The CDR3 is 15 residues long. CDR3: CASSPGLAGDNEQFF. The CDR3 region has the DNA TGTGCCAGCAGCCCGGGACTAGCGGGAGACAATGAGCAGTTCTTC. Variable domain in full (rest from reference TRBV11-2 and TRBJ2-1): EAGVAQSPRYKIIEKRQSVAFWCNPISGHATLYWYQQILGQGPKLLIQFQNNGVVDDSQLPKDRFSAERLKGVDSTLKIQPAKLEDSAVYLCASSPGLAGDNEQFFGPGTRLTVL.

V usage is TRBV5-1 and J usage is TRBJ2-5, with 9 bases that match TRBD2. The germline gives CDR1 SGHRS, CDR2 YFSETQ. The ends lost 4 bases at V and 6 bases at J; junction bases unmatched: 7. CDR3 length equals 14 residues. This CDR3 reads CASSKREVAKTQYF. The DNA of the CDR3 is TGCGCCAGCAGCAAGCGGGAGGTGGCGAAGACCCAGTACTTC.

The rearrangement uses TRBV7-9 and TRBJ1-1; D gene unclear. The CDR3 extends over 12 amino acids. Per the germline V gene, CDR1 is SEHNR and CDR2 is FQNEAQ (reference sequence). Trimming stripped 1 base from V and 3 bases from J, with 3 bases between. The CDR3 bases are TGTGCCAGCAGCTTAGTCGACACTGAAGCTTTCTTT. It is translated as CASSLVDTEAFF.

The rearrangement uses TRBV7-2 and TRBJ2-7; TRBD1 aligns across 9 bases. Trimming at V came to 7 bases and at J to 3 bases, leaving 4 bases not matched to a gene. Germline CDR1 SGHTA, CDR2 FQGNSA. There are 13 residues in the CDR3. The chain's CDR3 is CASTRTGVYEQYF. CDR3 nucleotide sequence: TGTGCCAGCACCAGGACAGGGGTCTACGAGCAGTACTTC.

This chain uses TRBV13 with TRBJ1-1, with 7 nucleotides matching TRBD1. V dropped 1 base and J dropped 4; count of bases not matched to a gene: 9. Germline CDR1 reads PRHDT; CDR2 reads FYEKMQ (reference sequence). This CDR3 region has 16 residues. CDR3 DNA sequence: TGTGCCAGCAGCTTAGACGGCAGGGGGATAGTCACTGAAGCTTTCTTT. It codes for CASSLDGRGIVTEAFF.

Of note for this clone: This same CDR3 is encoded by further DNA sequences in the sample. CDR3 residues: CASSSGQGVEKLFF. The CDR3 DNA reads as TGTGCCAGCAGTTCTGGACAGGGTGTTGAAAAACTGTTTTTT. This rearrangement joins TRBV28 to TRBJ1-4, with 8 bases fitting TRBD1. Germline V gene sequence: CDR1 MDHEN, CDR2 SYDVKM. The V segment lost 4 bases and the J segment 7 bases; nucleotides outside the gene matches: 5. There are 14 residues in the CDR3.